These 25 T cell receptor beta chains were all obtained from the same sample, sequenced in a study of technical replicates of blood from several donors. The repertoire was sequenced with immunoSEQ multiplex PCR; TCRdb's copy has only in-frame clones and lacks some. The sample has 95,000 to 100,000 clones, over 90% seen once. Sequencing used T cells isolated from PBMCs. All receptors come from a human donor in good health.

The chain couples TRBV5-1 to TRBJ2-3; D gene ambiguous. This CDR3 spans 14 amino acids. Germline-derived CDR1 and CDR2 are SGHRS and YFSETQ. V was shortened by 9 bases and J by 0 bases, with 14 bases between the two germline ends. This CDR3 is CATSRLESTDTQYF. CDR3 DNA sequence: TGCGCCACCTCCCGACTCGAAAGCACAGATACGCAGTATTTT.

The rearrangement joins TRBV14 to TRBJ2-7, with a possible D match to TRBD1 (6 bases). Germline V lookup: CDR1 SGHDN, CDR2 FVKESK. The CDR3 runs 14 residues. The V end was cut by 4 bases, the J end by 2 bases, with 12 bases between. In DNA form, the CDR3 reads TGTGCCAGCAGCCTGAGGGGGAATGCCTACGAGCAGTACTTC. Residues: CASSLRGNAYEQYF.

The chain joins TRBV10-3 to TRBJ2-2; maybe TRBD2 (5 bases). The V gene's germline CDR1 is ENHRY and CDR2 SYGVKD. Trimming took off 6 bases at V and 3 bases at J, with 5 bases between the two ends. This CDR3 comprises 12 residues. CDR3 amino acids: CAIRGDTGELFF. CDR3 in DNA: TGTGCCATCAGGGGAGACACCGGGGAGCTGTTTTTT.

CDR3 nucleotides: TGCGCCAGCAGTGGGTCAGGGGCTTCCTACGAGCAGTACTTC. Translated, it gives CASSGSGASYEQYF. The V gene is TRBV5-1, the J gene TRBJ2-7, with D tentatively TRBD1 (6 bases). Deletions cut 5 bases from V and 1 base from J, with 13 bases between. The CDR3 sequence is 14 residues long. Germline loops: CDR1 SGHRS, CDR2 YFSETQ.

This clone has a single count. This sequence joins TRBV4-2 and TRBJ2-7; TRBD2 matches at 7 bases. The CDR3 sequence is 16 residues long. Germline lookup yields CDR1 LGHNA and CDR2 YNFKEQ. With V trimmed by 2 bases and J by 0 bases, 7 bases remained unmatched. CDR3 nucleotide sequence: TGTGCCAGCAGCCAAAGTAGCCCTAGCGGCTCCTACGAGCAGTACTTC. Translated: CASSQSSPSGSYEQYF.

V and J are TRBV30 and TRBJ1-4, with a weak D call TRBD1 (6 bases). Germline CDR1 GTSNPN, CDR2 SVGIG (reference sequence). The CDR3 loop spans 14 amino acids. V lost 3 bases and J 3 bases, leaving 11 bases between the germline ends. As DNA, the CDR3 is TGTGCCTGGAGCGGACAGTTGGCTAATGAAAAACTGTTTTTT. Amino acids: CAWSGQLANEKLFF.

The chain has TRBV10-3 and TRBJ2-1; TRBD2 matches at 10 bases. Germline V gives CDR1 ENHRY, CDR2 SYGVKD. The V and J ends lost 7 bases and 0 bases, in that order; junction bases with no gene match: 6. CDR3 length equals 16 residues. CDR3 residues: CAITGLADSSYNEQFF. The DNA of the CDR3 is TGTGCCATCACTGGACTAGCGGATAGCTCCTACAATGAGCAGTTCTTC.

The V gene is TRBV5-1, the J gene TRBJ2-2; a weak D match, TRBD2 (7 bases). Germline values: CDR1 SGHRS, CDR2 YFSETQ. The CDR3 is made up of 14 amino acids. The V end lost 9 bases, the J end lost 2 bases, and 14 bases lay between the germline ends. CDR3 amino acids: CATKGGGNTGELFF. CDR3 DNA sequence: TGCGCCACCAAGGGAGGGGGAAACACCGGGGAGCTGTTTTTT.

This chain links TRBV7-9 with TRBJ1-2; D perhaps matches TRBD1 (6 bases). V was shortened by 0 bases and J by 7 bases, with 15 bases between the two germline ends. This CDR3 is built from 15 residues. The germline V gene has CDR1 SEHNR and CDR2 FQNEAQ (reference sequence). CDR3 sequence reads: CASSLAPQTGSGYTF. CDR3 bases: TGTGCCAGCAGCTTAGCCCCCCAGACAGGATCTGGCTACACCTTC.

CDR3 nucleotide sequence: TGCGCCAGCAGCTTGGATGGGGGCCGCAAGCCCACCGGGGAGCTGTTTTTT. Its translation: CASSLDGGRKPTGELFF. The chain couples TRBV5-1 to TRBJ2-2; D is perhaps TRBD1 (6 bases). Germline values: CDR1 SGHRS, CDR2 YFSETQ. The CDR3 covers 17 residues. Between the trimmed V and J ends, which lost 0 bases and 4 bases, there was a span of 16 bases.

The gene calls are TRBV6-6 and TRBJ1-5; 12 bases are shared with TRBD1. In germline, CDR1 is MNHNY, CDR2 SVGAGI (reference sequence). J was trimmed by 0 bases and V by 11 bases; bases with no gene match: 8. The CDR3 totals 16 residues. The CDR3 DNA reads as TGTGCCGGATGGGACAGGGGGCTTCATAGCAATCAGCCCCAGCATTTT. Translated, it gives CAGWDRGLHSNQPQHF.

This sequence joins TRBV6-5 and TRBJ2-7, with a tentative D call TRBD2 (5 bases). Deletions cut 11 bases from V and 2 bases from J, with 13 bases between. CDR3 length equals 12 residues. Germline CDR1 is MNHEY and CDR2 is SVGAGI. CDR3 sequence (DNA): TGTGCCTCAGCGGTCAGCCCCTACGAGCAGTACTTC. Translating gives CASAVSPYEQYF.

The chain employs TRBV11-2 and TRBJ2-5, with 7 bases matching TRBD1. The CDR3 spans 13 residues. The V segment lost 4 bases and the J segment 2 bases; nucleotides outside the gene matches: 1. CDR1 SGHAT and CDR2 FQNNGV come from the germline V gene. The CDR3 DNA follows: TGTGCCAGCAGCTCGACAGGGCAAGAGACCCAGTACTTC. Its translation is CASSSTGQETQYF.

The gene calls are TRBV11-2 and TRBJ2-7, with TRBD2 identical over 7 bases. Trimming removed 4 bases from V and 6 bases from J; junction bases left unmatched: 15. This CDR3 has 16 residues. CDR1 is SGHAT, CDR2 FQNNGV, per germline. For the CDR3, the DNA is TGTGCCAGCAGCTCCGGGGAGGGTACTACCGCCTTCGAGCAGTACTTC. This codes for CASSSGEGTTAFEQYF.

The rearrangement joins TRBV28 to TRBJ2-6, with 10 positions matching TRBD2. This CDR3 has 18 residues. V gave up 5 bases and J gave up 4 bases; unmatched junction bases: 11. Germline CDR1 MDHEN, CDR2 SYDVKM. CDR3 sequence (DNA): TGTGCCAGCAGTCCAGCGGGAGGGCCTGTAGGGGGGGCCAACGTCCTGACTTTC. This gives the protein CASSPAGGPVGGANVLTF.

The chain links TRBV25-1 to TRBJ2-7; 7 bases align to TRBD1. The J segment lost 3 bases and the V segment lost 7 bases, leaving 6 bases of the junction unmatched. The CDR3 contains 13 residues. Germline values: CDR1 MGHDK, CDR2 SYGVNS. CDR3: CASKADRHYEQYF. Written as DNA, the CDR3 is TGTGCCAGCAAGGCGGACAGGCACTACGAGCAGTACTTC.

The chain employs TRBV18 and TRBJ1-1; D uncertain. CDR1 and CDR2 (germline): KGHSH, LQKENI. CDR3 size: 13 residues. V gave up 2 bases and J gave up 6 bases, with 10 bases separating them. Here the CDR3 DNA reads TGTGCCAGCTCACCAATGAGTATCGCTGAAGCTTTCTTT. Its translation is CASSPMSIAEAFF.

Here the CDR3 DNA reads TGTGCCACCAGCAGAATCCTACAGGGTAAAACCTACGAGCAGTACTTC. It encodes CATSRILQGKTYEQYF. The chain recombines TRBV15 with TRBJ2-7; perhaps TRBD1 as D (6 bases). The ends were cut back, 2 bases at V and 2 bases at J, with 16 bases in the middle. Germline V gives CDR1 LNHNV, CDR2 YYDKDF (reference sequence). The CDR3 has 16 residues.

The chain's CDR3 is CASSARLDRFNTEAFF. CDR3 DNA sequence: TGTGCCAGCAGTGCCCGTCTGGACAGGTTCAACACTGAAGCTTTCTTT. The genes are TRBV27 and TRBJ1-1; TRBD1 matches at 7 bases. CDR1 is MNHEY and CDR2 is SMNVEV in the germline V gene (reference sequence). V trimming: 5 bases; J trimming: 2 bases; junction bases outside the gene matches: 11. The CDR3 covers 16 residues.

This clone was counted a single time. V is TRBV7-8 and J is TRBJ2-7; D is uncertain. The CDR3 contains 13 residues. Germline assignment: CDR1 SGHVS and CDR2 FQNEAQ. V lost 2 bases and J 2 bases, leaving 7 bases between the germline ends. CDR3 sequence: CASSLQETYEQYF. CDR3 DNA sequence: TGTGCCAGCAGCTTACAGGAAACCTACGAGCAGTACTTC.

V gene TRBV4-1 combines with J gene TRBJ2-2; weak D call: TRBD1 (5 bases). The CDR3 sequence is 13 residues long. Germline values: CDR1 MGHRA, CDR2 YSYEKL. The germline V and J ends were trimmed by 2 bases and 6 bases, with 7 bases remaining between them. The CDR3 reads CASSQRGSGELFF. CDR3 in DNA: TGCGCCAGCAGCCAAAGGGGATCCGGGGAGCTGTTTTTT.

The chain couples TRBV7-3 to TRBJ2-1; D call uncertain. The V and J ends lost 2 bases and 0 bases respectively, with 8 bases between them. CDR1 SGHTA and CDR2 FQGTGA come from the germline V gene. This CDR3 is 15 amino acids long. CDR3: CASSLALSSYNEQFF. The CDR3 DNA follows: TGTGCCAGCAGCTTAGCTCTCAGCTCCTACAATGAGCAGTTCTTC.

The CDR3 sequence: CATSLGVGQFF. CDR3 nucleotide sequence: TGTGCCACCTCACTCGGAGTTGGGCAGTTCTTC. The chain is built from TRBV15 and TRBJ2-1, with D hard to call. The germline V gene encodes CDR1 LNHNV and CDR2 YYDKDF (reference sequence). The V and J ends lost 8 bases and 12 bases respectively, with 14 bases between them. The CDR3 covers 11 residues.

The chain is built from TRBV11-1 and TRBJ2-3, with TRBD1 identical over 7 bases. From germline, CDR1 is SGHAT and CDR2 FQDESV (reference sequence). The CDR3 is made up of 15 amino acids. V gave up 5 bases and J gave up 2 bases; unmatched junction bases: 7. The CDR3 bases are TGTGCCAGCAGCCCCCGGGACAGAAACACAGATACGCAGTATTTT. Amino acid sequence: CASSPRDRNTDTQYF.

The rearrangement uses TRBV19 and TRBJ2-6; a possible D gene is TRBD1 (6 bases). V lost 4 bases and J lost 4, with 20 bases in between. CDR3 size: 18 residues. Germline-derived CDR1 and CDR2 are LNHDA and SQIVND (reference sequence). CDR3 nucleotide sequence: TGTGCCAGTAGTAAGAGGCCGGACAGCCCCTACGGGGCCAACGTCCTGACTTTC. Protein sequence: CASSKRPDSPYGANVLTF.